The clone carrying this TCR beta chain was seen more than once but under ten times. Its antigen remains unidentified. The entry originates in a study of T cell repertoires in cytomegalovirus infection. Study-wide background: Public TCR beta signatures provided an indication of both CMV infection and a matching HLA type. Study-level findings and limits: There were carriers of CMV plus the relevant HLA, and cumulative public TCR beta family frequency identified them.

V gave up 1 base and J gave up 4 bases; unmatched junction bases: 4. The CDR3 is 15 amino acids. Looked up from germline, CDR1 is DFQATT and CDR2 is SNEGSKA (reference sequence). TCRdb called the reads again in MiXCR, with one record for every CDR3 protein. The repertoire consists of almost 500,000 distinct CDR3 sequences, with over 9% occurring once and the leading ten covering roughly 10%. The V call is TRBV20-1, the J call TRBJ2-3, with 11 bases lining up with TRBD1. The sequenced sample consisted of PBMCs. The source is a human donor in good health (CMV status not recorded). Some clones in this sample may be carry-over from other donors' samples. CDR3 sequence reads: CSARGPGQGADTQYF. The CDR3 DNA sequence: TGCAGTGCTAGAGGACCGGGACAGGGGGCAGATACGCAGTATTTT.